Listed below are T cell receptor beta chains from one sample, sequenced in a study of STAT5B mutations in CD4+ large granular lymphocyte leukemia. Produced via immunoSEQ multiplex PCR; TCRdb's table is partial and in-frame only. The data hold just under 35,000 clones, with around 63% observed a single time. Specimen: CD4+ T cells from blood buffy coats. The receptors shown here come from a human donor in good health. The CDR3 runs from the conserved cysteine through the conserved F or W. Fields, in order: D gene, V gene, CDR3 length, J gene, clone size, CDR3 protein, CDR3 DNA. The D gene is left open where the match is weak. Where a row states a size, it is once, few, many or the class of an expanded clone; other rows omit it.

d_gene: NA; v_gene: TRBV7-9; len: 15; j_gene: TRBJ1-5; abundance: NA; CDR3aa: CASSLGTVGNQPQHF; CDR3nt: TGTGCCAGCAGCCTTGGGACCGTAGGAAATCAGCCCCAGCATTTT
d_gene: NA; v_gene: TRBV6-5; len: 12; j_gene: TRBJ1-6; abundance: NA; CDR3aa: CASSYVASPLHF; CDR3nt: TGTGCCAGCAGTTACGTGGCTTCACCCCTCCACTTT
d_gene: NA; v_gene: TRBV13; len: 11; j_gene: TRBJ2-3; abundance: once; CDR3aa: CASRAGGTQYF; CDR3nt: TGTGCCAGCAGGGCCGGAGGGACGCAGTATTTT
d_gene: NA; v_gene: TRBV11-3; len: 14; j_gene: TRBJ2-1; abundance: NA; CDR3aa: CASSLDSSYNEQFF; CDR3nt: TGTGCCAGCAGCTTAGACAGCTCCTACAATGAGCAGTTCTTC
d_gene: TRBD1; v_gene: TRBV5-4; len: 14; j_gene: TRBJ1-1; abundance: few; CDR3aa: CASSRQGGNTEAFF; CDR3nt: TGTGCCAGCAGCAGACAGGGGGGGAACACTGAAGCTTTCTTT
d_gene: TRBD1; v_gene: TRBV9; len: 15; j_gene: TRBJ1-3; abundance: NA; CDR3aa: CASSQQGQGKNTIYF; CDR3nt: TGTGCCAGCAGCCAGCAAGGACAGGGGAAAAACACCATATATTTT
d_gene: NA; v_gene: TRBV7-9; len: 14; j_gene: TRBJ1-5; abundance: once; CDR3aa: CASSWVNSNQPQHF; CDR3nt: TGTGCCAGCAGCTGGGTGAATAGCAATCAGCCCCAGCATTTT
d_gene: TRBD1; v_gene: TRBV7-2; len: 13; j_gene: TRBJ1-2; abundance: NA; CDR3aa: CASSDQGAGGYTF; CDR3nt: TGTGCCAGCAGCGACCAGGGGGCGGGCGGCTACACCTTC
d_gene: TRBD1; v_gene: TRBV2; len: 15; j_gene: TRBJ1-1; abundance: NA; CDR3aa: CASSGGQGRNTEAFF; CDR3nt: TGTGCCAGCAGTGGAGGACAGGGCAGGAACACTGAAGCTTTCTTT
d_gene: NA; v_gene: TRBV5-1; len: 15; j_gene: TRBJ1-2; abundance: NA; CDR3aa: CASSSAGTGGYGYTF; CDR3nt: TGCGCCAGCAGCTCGGCCGGAACTGGGGGCTATGGCTACACCTTC
d_gene: TRBD1; v_gene: TRBV2; len: 17; j_gene: TRBJ1-2; abundance: few; CDR3aa: CASSPRDRVRGVHGYTF; CDR3nt: TGTGCCAGCAGCCCCCGGGACAGGGTAAGGGGAGTCCATGGCTACACCTTC
d_gene: NA; v_gene: TRBV18; len: 16; j_gene: TRBJ2-1; abundance: NA; CDR3aa: CASSPPTGGLDNEQFF; CDR3nt: TGTGCCAGCTCACCACCGACCGGGGGGCTTGACAATGAGCAGTTCTTC
d_gene: NA; v_gene: TRBV11-3; len: 17; j_gene: TRBJ1-3; abundance: NA; CDR3aa: CASSLDQTSFSGNTIYF; CDR3nt: TGTGCCAGCAGCTTAGATCAAACCAGCTTCTCTGGAAACACCATATATTTT
d_gene: NA; v_gene: TRBV29-1; len: 11; j_gene: TRBJ1-2; abundance: once; CDR3aa: CSEGNGYGYTF; CDR3nt: TGCAGCGAGGGGAATGGTTATGGCTACACCTTC
d_gene: TRBD1; v_gene: TRBV13; len: 13; j_gene: TRBJ2-1; abundance: NA; CDR3aa: CASSRTGYNEQFF; CDR3nt: TGTGCCAGCAGCCGGACAGGGTACAATGAGCAGTTCTTC
d_gene: NA; v_gene: TRBV7-2; len: 11; j_gene: TRBJ1-2; abundance: NA; CDR3aa: CASLRGGGYTF; CDR3nt: TGTGCCAGCCTCCGGGGTGGTGGCTACACCTTC
d_gene: NA; v_gene: TRBV11-2; len: 13; j_gene: TRBJ1-2; abundance: NA; CDR3aa: CASSRAGNYGYTF; CDR3nt: TGTGCCAGCAGCCGGGCGGGAAACTATGGCTACACCTTC
d_gene: NA; v_gene: TRBV6-5; len: 15; j_gene: TRBJ1-4; abundance: NA; CDR3aa: CASRHDSLQNEKLFF; CDR3nt: TGTGCCAGCAGACACGACAGCCTACAGAATGAAAAACTGTTTTTT
d_gene: NA; v_gene: TRBV19; len: 16; j_gene: TRBJ1-2; abundance: NA; CDR3aa: CASKRAGTRSNYGYTF; CDR3nt: TGTGCCAGTAAAAGGGCCGGCACACGTTCAAACTATGGCTACACCTTC
d_gene: NA; v_gene: TRBV6-6; len: 14; j_gene: TRBJ1-2; abundance: NA; CDR3aa: CASSYEATYYGYTF; CDR3nt: TGTGCCAGCAGTTACGAGGCAACTTATTATGGCTACACCTTC
d_gene: TRBD1; v_gene: TRBV14; len: 14; j_gene: TRBJ2-6; abundance: once; CDR3aa: CASSKTGRSNVLTF; CDR3nt: TGTGCCAGCAGCAAGACAGGGCGGTCCAACGTCCTGACTTTC
d_gene: NA; v_gene: TRBV28; len: 16; j_gene: TRBJ1-6; abundance: NA; CDR3aa: CASSWGRNSYNSPLHF; CDR3nt: TGTGCCAGCAGTTGGGGACGGAACTCCTATAATTCACCCCTCCACTTT
d_gene: NA; v_gene: TRBV5-1; len: 13; j_gene: TRBJ2-5; abundance: NA; CDR3aa: CASSLLDQETQYF; CDR3nt: TGCGCCAGCAGCTTGTTAGACCAAGAGACCCAGTACTTC
d_gene: NA; v_gene: TRBV5-1; len: 15; j_gene: TRBJ1-2; abundance: few; CDR3aa: CASSLGDQGDAGYTF; CDR3nt: TGCGCCAGCAGCTTAGGGGATCAGGGTGATGCGGGCTACACCTTC
d_gene: NA; v_gene: TRBV21-1; len: 14; j_gene: TRBJ1-2; abundance: NA; CDR3aa: CASSTPGLGYGYTF; CDR3nt: TGTGCCAGCAGCACGCCGGGACTTGGCTATGGCTACACCTTC
d_gene: TRBD2; v_gene: TRBV7-3; len: 15; j_gene: TRBJ2-3; abundance: NA; CDR3aa: CASSFGLAGTDTQYF; CDR3nt: TGTGCCAGCAGCTTCGGACTAGCGGGCACAGATACGCAGTATTTT
d_gene: NA; v_gene: TRBV5-4; len: 17; j_gene: TRBJ2-2; abundance: NA; CDR3aa: CASTSALRTVGPGELFF; CDR3nt: TGTGCCAGCACCTCGGCGCTCCGGACTGTGGGGCCCGGGGAGCTGTTTTTT
d_gene: TRBD2; v_gene: TRBV2; len: 16; j_gene: TRBJ2-5; abundance: few; CDR3aa: CASITRGLAGDETQYF; CDR3nt: TGTGCCAGCATCACTCGGGGGCTAGCGGGGGATGAGACCCAGTACTTC
d_gene: NA; v_gene: TRBV2; len: 12; j_gene: TRBJ1-1; abundance: NA; CDR3aa: CASSVGTTEAFF; CDR3nt: TGTGCCAGCAGTGTGGGCACCACTGAAGCTTTCTTT
d_gene: NA; v_gene: TRBV13; len: 16; j_gene: TRBJ1-6; abundance: NA; CDR3aa: CASSINRVSYNSPLHF; CDR3nt: TGTGCCAGCAGCATAAACAGGGTATCCTATAATTCACCCCTCCACTTT
d_gene: TRBD1; v_gene: TRBV5-1; len: 20; j_gene: TRBJ1-6; abundance: NA; CDR3aa: CASSLGTGDLQGGFRSPLHF; CDR3nt: TGCGCCAGCAGCTTGGGGACGGGAGACCTACAGGGGGGTTTTCGATCACCCCTCCACTTT
d_gene: NA; v_gene: TRBV14; len: 14; j_gene: TRBJ2-3; abundance: NA; CDR3aa: CASSPRLDTDTQYF; CDR3nt: TGTGCCAGCAGCCCCCGACTCGACACAGATACGCAGTATTTT
d_gene: NA; v_gene: TRBV19; len: 13; j_gene: TRBJ1-2; abundance: NA; CDR3aa: CASQEGVNYGYTF; CDR3nt: TGTGCCAGCCAAGAGGGGGTTAACTATGGCTACACCTTC
d_gene: NA; v_gene: TRBV2; len: 17; j_gene: TRBJ1-3; abundance: NA; CDR3aa: CASSEARGAGSGNTIYF; CDR3nt: TGTGCCAGCAGTGAAGCGCGGGGGGCCGGCTCTGGAAACACCATATATTTT
d_gene: TRBD1; v_gene: TRBV5-1; len: 15; j_gene: TRBJ1-5; abundance: NA; CDR3aa: CASSSTGESNQPQHF; CDR3nt: TGCGCCAGCAGCTCGACAGGGGAGAGCAATCAGCCCCAGCATTTT
d_gene: NA; v_gene: TRBV10-1; len: 16; j_gene: TRBJ2-1; abundance: NA; CDR3aa: CASSEAENPGYNEQFF; CDR3nt: TGCGCCAGCAGTGAGGCCGAGAACCCAGGCTACAATGAGCAGTTCTTC
d_gene: NA; v_gene: TRBV19; len: 16; j_gene: TRBJ1-3; abundance: NA; CDR3aa: CASSTITMPGGNTIYF; CDR3nt: TGTGCCAGTAGTACTATAACCATGCCTGGAGGAAACACCATATATTTT
d_gene: TRBD1; v_gene: TRBV6-1; len: 15; j_gene: TRBJ1-3; abundance: NA; CDR3aa: CASSEADRGGNTIYF; CDR3nt: TGTGCCAGCAGTGAAGCCGACAGGGGAGGAAACACCATATATTTT
d_gene: NA; v_gene: TRBV5-4; len: 15; j_gene: TRBJ2-2; abundance: NA; CDR3aa: CASSPGTLNTGELFF; CDR3nt: TGTGCCAGCAGCCCCGGGACTCTCAACACCGGGGAGCTGTTTTTT
d_gene: NA; v_gene: TRBV25-1; len: 12; j_gene: TRBJ2-7; abundance: few; CDR3aa: CASSEWGAEQYF; CDR3nt: TGTGCCAGCAGTGAGTGGGGGGCCGAGCAGTACTTC
d_gene: NA; v_gene: TRBV7-9; len: 12; j_gene: TRBJ1-4; abundance: few; CDR3aa: CASSDRSSQEVF; CDR3nt: TGTGCCAGCAGCGACCGGTCCTCACAGGAGGTTTTT
d_gene: NA; v_gene: TRBV5-1; len: 13; j_gene: TRBJ1-4; abundance: NA; CDR3aa: CASSQDNNEKLFF; CDR3nt: TGCGCCAGCAGCCAGGACAATAATGAAAAACTGTTTTTT
d_gene: NA; v_gene: TRBV27; len: 14; j_gene: TRBJ2-5; abundance: NA; CDR3aa: CASSERPGKETQYF; CDR3nt: TGTGCCAGCAGTGAGAGGCCAGGGAAAGAGACCCAGTACTTC
d_gene: NA; v_gene: TRBV11-3; len: 18; j_gene: TRBJ1-4; abundance: NA; CDR3aa: CASSLTAWGRGTNEKLFF; CDR3nt: TGTGCCAGCAGCTTGACGGCATGGGGCAGGGGAACTAATGAAAAACTGTTTTTT
d_gene: NA; v_gene: TRBV18; len: 17; j_gene: TRBJ1-3; abundance: NA; CDR3aa: CASSPYSDTTSGNTIYF; CDR3nt: TGTGCCAGCTCACCCTATTCAGACACCACCTCTGGAAACACCATATATTTT
d_gene: TRBD1; v_gene: TRBV18; len: 13; j_gene: TRBJ1-2; abundance: NA; CDR3aa: CASSLGTGYGYTF; CDR3nt: TGTGCCAGCTCACTTGGGACAGGCTATGGCTACACCTTC
d_gene: TRBD1; v_gene: TRBV4-1; len: 16; j_gene: TRBJ2-2; abundance: few; CDR3aa: CASSQRQGANTGELFF; CDR3nt: TGCGCCAGCAGCCAGCGACAGGGAGCGAACACCGGGGAGCTGTTTTTT
d_gene: NA; v_gene: TRBV5-1; len: 14; j_gene: TRBJ2-7; abundance: NA; CDR3aa: CASSLKPGSFEQYF; CDR3nt: TGCGCCAGCAGCTTGAAGCCAGGGTCGTTCGAGCAGTACTTC